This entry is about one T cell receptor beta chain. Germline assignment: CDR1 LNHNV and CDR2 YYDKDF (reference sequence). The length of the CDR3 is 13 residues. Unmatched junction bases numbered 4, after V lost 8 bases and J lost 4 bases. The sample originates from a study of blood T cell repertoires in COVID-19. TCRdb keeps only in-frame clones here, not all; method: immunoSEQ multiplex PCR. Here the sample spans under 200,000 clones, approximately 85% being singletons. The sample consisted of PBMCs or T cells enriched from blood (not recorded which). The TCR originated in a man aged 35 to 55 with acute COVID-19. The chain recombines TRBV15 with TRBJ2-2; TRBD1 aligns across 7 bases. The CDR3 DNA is TGTGCCACCGGGACAGAAGTCACCGGGGAGCTGTTTTTT. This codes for CATGTEVTGELFF.